Sequencing of this T cell receptor (beta chain) was carried out in a study of cytomegalovirus exposure and HLA in healthy donors. This CDR3 comprises 14 residues. Germline CDR1 and CDR2: SNHLY and FYNNEI. V was pared by 8 bases and J by 0 bases, with 13 bases between. Clones were sequenced by immunoSEQ multiplex PCR, and TCRdb holds only the in-frame ones, with some missing. The sample holds about 60,000 clones; 90% to 97% are singletons and the top ten take approximately 1%. This clone was seen only once. Sequencing input: PBMCs. The chain links TRBV2 to TRBJ1-1; D ambiguous. The source of this sequence is a man younger than 35 in good health and CMV-seronegative. CDR3 DNA sequence: TGTGCCAGCGGTTCGATAGTGATGAACACTGAAGCTTTCTTT. It yields the protein CASGSIVMNTEAFF.